This T cell receptor beta chain comes out of a study of graft-versus-host responses after intestinal transplantation (dated by TCRdb to the early 2020s). With regard to the full study: Recipients received multivisceral, liver-intestinal, or isolated intestinal transplants. Every recipient was given anti-thymocyte globulin induction, then maintenance tacrolimus and steroids for roughly 3 years. Bulk TCR-beta CDR3 sequencing was used to track graft-versus-host and host-versus-graft alloreactive T cell clones in the graft, circulation and bone marrow after intestinal transplantation. Alloreactive clones were identified by sequencing pre-transplant mixed lymphocyte reaction products and comparing these products with unstimulated pre-transplant donor and recipient T cells. Of the 20 to 25 intestinal transplant recipients enrolled in the cohort, one of whom was a retransplant, a few patients without pretransplant specimens were excluded. A peak of at least 4% donor T cells among recipient peripheral blood mononuclear cells was the definition used for donor T cell macrochimerism. Rather than being sequenced by the commercial service, samples from a few later patients were sequenced in-house on an Illumina MiSeq and processed with MiXCR.

The CDR3 numbers 13 residues from cysteine through phenylalanine. Only CDR3 DNA is held: 39 bases, read in frame from base 1. V is cut by 4 bases and J by 3 bases, and the space between the germline ends is 10 bases. The germline V gene specifies MNHEY as CDR1 and SVGAGI as CDR2. Taken with the paper, the label for time point translates to: cells obtained before transplantation from donor or recipient. CD3+CD4+ and CD3+CD8+ populations were FACS-sorted from unstimulated pre-transplant donor and recipient cells taken from spleen or lymph nodes. A word on this clone: The specificity of this receptor is unknown. No base qualities exist here, and no much larger clone lies one base off it.

Library generation was performed with the immunoSEQ multiplex PCR assay. For most patients, genomic DNA was isolated with the Qiagen DNeasy Blood and Tissue Kit and shipped frozen to Adaptive Biotechnologies for TCR sequencing. For most patients, high-throughput TCR-beta CDR3 sequencing of genomic DNA was performed by Adaptive Biotechnologies. As for the original processing: Adaptive's ImmunoSEQ software supplied the TCR sequencing data for 18 patients, while MiXCR and VDJtools were used to process three other patients. To correct CD4 versus CD8 sorting errors, any sequence found in both subsets at a frequency ratio below 5:1 was removed. CDR3 nucleotide sequences shared between donor and recipient were removed because their origin could not be assigned. To be classed as alloreactive, a clone needed at least 2-fold expansion over unstimulated cells and a minimum CFSE-low frequency of 0.002% (template counts) or 0.001% (read counts). Mappable clones were those detected in sequenced pre-transplant spleen, lymph node, or MLR CFSE-low populations of the donor or recipient. The cumulative frequency of alloreactive clones was calculated as a percentage of all sequences, weighted by copy number. What TCRdb holds here is the immuneACCESS table cut down to in-frame rearrangements. Part of the clones is not present; checked against another copy, under half of the missing clones reflect an unresolved V gene, and the others are unexplained. The V and J calls and the clone size are those of that table, but D and trimming were determined from the DNA. This sample gives 40,000 or so clones in total; 90% to 95% of them show up just once. The ten largest clones take up around 0.2% of the sample.

Study-level results and caveats: Early after transplant, declines in HvG clones were associated with peak levels of circulating GvH clones. Patients with donor T cell macrochimerism had high GvH to HvG T cell clonal ratios in their allografts. Conclusions were limited by the relatively low number and heterogeneity of intestinal transplant patients. GvH clones turned up in recipient bone marrow, with some appearing earlier in ileal mucosa or blood, a pattern consistent with an intestinal mucosal origin.

This chain is built from TRBV6-5 and TRBJ2-7, with TRBD1 perhaps the D gene, on 5 matching bases. The specimen was unstimulated CD8+ T cells sorted from spleen or lymph node cells, collected before transplant. The sequence was collected from a human donor who was the organ donor for an intestinal transplant. The encoded CDR3 is CASSSPTDYEQYF. The nucleotide sequence reads TGTGCCAGCAGTTCCCCGACAGACTACGAGCAGTACTTC.